This T cell receptor (beta chain) was sequenced in a study of Tregs in tolerant kidney transplant recipients. CD4+CD25+CD127- Tregs, CD4+CD25- non-Tregs, CD4 and CD8 cells were sorted. Generated by immunoSEQ multiplex PCR, the TCRdb table keeps only in-frame clones and is missing some. The sample holds approximately 65,000 clones; roughly 84% are singletons and the top ten take more than 4%. Comment on this clone: Its specificity is unknown.

The V end lost 8 bases, the J end lost 5 bases, and 16 bases lay between the germline ends. The germline V gene has CDR1 SNHLY and CDR2 FYNNEI. This CDR3 has 14 amino acids. Study results and caveats: Biological reproducibility was not directly addressed in this study. Findings come from small patient numbers and require larger validation.

The J gene is TRBJ1-5, the V gene TRBV2, with D tentatively TRBD1 (5 bases). This TCR came from a human donor in good health. The specimen sequenced was CD4+ T cells from blood. The CDR3 DNA follows: TGTGCCAGCCGCAAAGGCGGGGGGGATCAGCCCCAGCATTTT. Protein: CASRKGGGDQPQHF.